This T cell receptor beta chain was sequenced in a study of OX40 agonist ivuxolimab in advanced cancers. Study-wide findings and caveats: CD4+ and CD8+ T cells in blood underwent clonal expansion by week 6 at 0.1 to 3.0 mg/kg.

This CDR3 has 16 residues. Per germline, CDR1 SGHRS and CDR2 YFSETQ. V was clipped by 0 bases and J by 0 bases, with 9 bases between them. Measured with immunoSEQ multiplex PCR; TCRdb has only the in-frame clones, and not every one. Seen here are just over 50,000 clones, almost 90% observed once, and the top ten hold 3.5% to 4.5%. Researchers took blood at baseline, on cycle 4 day 1, and on cycle 7 day 1. With regard to this clone: The antigen remains undetermined.

The TCR sequence derives from an adult with an advanced solid tumor such as melanoma, head and neck, liver or kidney cancer. This material consisted of CD4+ or CD8+ T cells sorted from blood, taken in a trial of the OX40 agonist ivuxolimab. The chain links TRBV5-1 to TRBJ1-4; the D gene is possibly TRBD1 (6 bases). The CDR3 sequence: CASSLGTVATNEKLFF. The CDR3 DNA reads TGCGCCAGCAGCTTGGGGACAGTTGCAACTAATGAAAAACTGTTTTTT.